This T cell receptor (beta chain) was identified during a study of breast tumors, draining lymph nodes, adjacent tissues. TCRdb analysed the multiplex PCR reads with MiXCR anew, one entry per CDR3 protein. Of more than 250,000 distinct CDR3 sequences detected, over 25% appear once; the ten largest clones hold under 1.2%. This clonotype appeared many times. V lost 6 bases, J lost 0 bases, and 16 bases stayed unmatched. The CDR3 covers 18 residues. The lymph nodes were axillary draining lymph nodes from breast cancer patients. The material sequenced was axillary lymph node tissue. V is TRBV12-3 or TRBV12-4 and J is TRBJ2-7, with 8 bases aligning to TRBD2. The receptor was derived from a female donor with breast cancer. Some clones in this sample may be carry-over from other donors' samples. CDR3 residues: CASSRGLGGPAHSYEQYF. CDR3 coding DNA: TGTGCCAGCAGCAGGGGACTAGGTGGTCCCGCACACTCCTACGAGCAGTACTTC.